Presented here are 10 T cell receptor beta chains from one specimen sequenced in a study of T cell repertoires in cytomegalovirus infection. These receptors are not linked to any known antigen. One entry per CDR3 protein, called by TCRdb with MiXCR from the reads. The sample includes 450,000 to 600,000 distinct CDR3 sequences, around 30% of them seen just once. The sequencing used cultured PBMCs, collected from culture after CMV antigen stimulation. These receptors were collected from a human donor in good health (CMV status not recorded). Some clones in this sample may be carry-over from other donors' samples.

J is TRBJ1-5 and V is TRBV28; D call uncertain. Trimming shortened V by 1 base and J by 6 bases, and 4 bases separated the two germline ends. CDR1 is MDHEN and CDR2 is SYDVKM in the germline V gene. CDR3 size: 12 residues. The CDR3 is CASSLLAQPQHF. The CDR3 DNA reads TGTGCCAGCAGTTTATTGGCTCAGCCCCAGCATTTT.

This rearrangement joins TRBV6-5 to TRBJ2-7; D is ambiguous. Germline V gene sequence: CDR1 MNHEY, CDR2 SVGAGI. The CDR3 spans 14 residues. V was trimmed by 3 bases and J by 3 bases, leaving 12 bases between them. The DNA for the CDR3 is TGTGCCAGCAGTTATAAGTACAGAGACTACGAGCAGTACGTC. Translating it yields CASSYKYRDYEQYV.

This clonotype has a handful of counts. The V gene is TRBV4-1, the J gene TRBJ2-7, with 9 bases identical to TRBD2. V lost 1 base, J lost 1 base, and 2 bases stayed unmatched. This CDR3 is 15 amino acids long. Germline V CDR1 and CDR2: MGHRA, YSYEKL. CDR3 sequence reads: CASSQGLADSYEQYF. CDR3 in DNA: TGCGCCAGCAGCCAAGGACTAGCGGATTCCTACGAGCAGTACTTC.

With respect to this clonotype: This may stem from a read error, because a much larger clone lies one nucleotide away. V is TRBV6-2 or TRBV6-3 and J is TRBJ2-4; 9 nucleotides match TRBD2. The germline gives CDR1 MNHEY, CDR2 SVGEGT. The CDR3 spans 14 residues. The CDR3 coding sequence is TGTGCCAGCAGTTTAAGCGGGAGGAAAAACGTTCAGTACTTC. It specifies CASSLSGRKNVQYF.

V and J are TRBV25-1 and TRBJ2-3, with 14 bases aligning to TRBD2. Germline-derived CDR1 and CDR2 are MGHDK and SYGVNS. The CDR3 runs to 20 residues. V lost 3 bases, J lost 4 bases, and 15 bases stayed unmatched. The CDR3 reads CASSDPGTGGTSGSPDTQYF. CDR3 DNA sequence: TGTGCCAGCAGTGACCCCGGGACAGGGGGGACTAGCGGGAGTCCAGATACGCAGTATTTT.

This clonotype was detected ten times or more. This sequence joins TRBV6-2 or TRBV6-3 and TRBJ1-5; TRBD1 agrees at 7 bases. Germline V gene sequence: CDR1 MNHEY, CDR2 SVGEGT. V dropped 5 bases and J dropped 5; count of bases not matched to a gene: 6. This CDR3 spans 14 amino acids. This chain's CDR3 is CASSRQGDDQPQHF. The CDR3, as DNA: TGTGCCAGCAGTAGGCAGGGGGATGATCAGCCCCAGCATTTT.

There are a few counts of this clonotype. The rearrangement links TRBV7-2 to TRBJ2-1, with 13 bases that match TRBD2. The V segment lost 3 bases and the J segment 12 bases; nucleotides outside the gene matches: 8. The CDR3 has 15 amino acids. Per germline, CDR1 SGHTA and CDR2 FQGNSA. CDR3 bases: TGTGCCAGCAGCTTCCCGGGACTAGCGGGAATGGGGCAGTTCTTC. Translated, it gives CASSFPGLAGMGQFF.

This chain uses TRBV7-7 with TRBJ2-5; no reliable D call. V was trimmed by 5 bases and J by 5 bases, leaving 9 bases between them. Germline CDR1 and CDR2: SSHAT and FNYEAQ (reference sequence). CDR3 length: 12 residues. CDR3 DNA sequence: TGTGCCAGCAGCGCGGTCATGGAGACCCAGTACTTC. As protein: CASSAVMETQYF.

This clonotype was detected ten times or more. V gene TRBV7-6 combines with J gene TRBJ2-7, with 10 positions matching TRBD2. With V trimmed by 5 bases and J by 4 bases, 2 bases remained unmatched. This CDR3 is 13 amino acids long. CDR1 and CDR2 (germline): SGHVS, FNYEAQ. CDR3 bases: TGTGCCAGCAGCCGGACTAGCGGATACGAGCAGTACTTC. Its translation: CASSRTSGYEQYF.

This clonotype was counted a few times. V gene TRBV12-3 or TRBV12-4 combines with J gene TRBJ1-2, with 10 bases lining up with TRBD1. CDR3 size: 14 residues. Unmatched junction bases numbered 6, after V lost 6 bases and J lost 5 bases. CDR3 loop: CASSWDRGGYGYTF. The CDR3 DNA sequence: TGTGCCAGCAGCTGGGACAGGGGTGGGTATGGCTACACCTTC.